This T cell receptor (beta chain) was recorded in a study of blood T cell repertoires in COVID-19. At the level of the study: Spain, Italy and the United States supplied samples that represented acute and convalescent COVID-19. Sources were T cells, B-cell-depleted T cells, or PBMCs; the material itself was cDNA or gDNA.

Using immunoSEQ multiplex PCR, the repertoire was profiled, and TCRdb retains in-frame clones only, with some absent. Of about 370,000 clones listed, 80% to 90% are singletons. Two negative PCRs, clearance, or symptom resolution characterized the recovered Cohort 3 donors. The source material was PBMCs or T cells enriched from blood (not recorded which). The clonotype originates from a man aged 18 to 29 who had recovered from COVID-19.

In DNA form, the CDR3 reads TGTGCCAGCAGCTTAGGACATTCTTTCAACTATGGCTACACCTTC. Translation gives CASSLGHSFNYGYTF. V and J are TRBV7-9 and TRBJ1-2; unclear D gene. The CDR3 covers 15 residues. The V and J ends lost 1 base and 2 bases respectively, with 11 bases between them. Germline V CDR1 and CDR2: SEHNR, FQNEAQ (reference sequence). Full variable domain (missing parts from reference TRBV7-9 and TRBJ1-2): DTGVSQNPRHKITKRGQNVTFRCDPISEHNRLYWYRQTLGQGPEFLTYFQNEAQLEKSRLLSDRFSAERPKGSFSTLEIQRTEQGDSAMYLCASSLGHSFNYGYTFGSGTRLTVV.